A selection of T cell receptor beta chains follows, all from one sample in a study of blood T cell repertoires in COVID-19. Sequencing was performed with immunoSEQ multiplex PCR; in TCRdb, only in-frame clones are kept and a portion is missing. This table has approximately 290,000 clones, roughly 80% appearing once. The sequenced material came from peripheral blood. These receptors all come from a person aged 70 to 85 with COVID-19, enrolled during active disease. CDR3s include the opening cysteine and the closing phenylalanine or tryptophan. D genes are given only for firm matches. Where a row states a size, it is once, few, many or the class of an expanded clone; other rows omit it.

v_gene,d_gene,abundance,j_gene,CDR3aa,CDR3nt
TRBV6-1,.,.,TRBJ2-1,CASSKNSFSYNEQFF,TGTGCCAGCAGTAAGAACAGTTTCTCCTACAATGAGCAGTTCTTC
TRBV19,.,.,TRBJ2-2,CASIKTRQATTGELFF,TGTGCCAGTATAAAAACGCGTCAGGCCACCACCGGGGAGCTGTTTTTT
TRBV19,TRBD2,.,TRBJ2-7,CASKKSGGANEQYF,TGTGCCAGTAAGAAGAGCGGGGGGGCAAACGAGCAGTACTTC
TRBV18,TRBD1,.,TRBJ1-4,CASSPRDRVATNEKLFF,TGTGCCAGCTCACCACGGGACAGAGTGGCAACTAATGAAAAACTGTTTTTT
TRBV13,TRBD1,few,TRBJ2-7,CASSLGQQGAGNEQYF,TGTGCCAGCAGCTTAGGCCAGCAGGGGGCCGGAAACGAGCAGTACTTC
TRBV6-1,.,.,TRBJ2-2,CASSESGSAGELFF,TGTGCCAGCAGTGAATCCGGGAGTGCCGGGGAGCTGTTTTTT
TRBV7-3,TRBD2,once,TRBJ2-1,CASSLMPSGGSYNEQFF,TGTGCCAGCAGCTTAATGCCTAGCGGGGGTTCCTACAATGAGCAGTTCTTC
TRBV2,.,.,TRBJ1-2,CASSVGEGLFNYGYTF,TGTGCCAGCAGCGTAGGAGAAGGCCTTTTTAACTATGGCTACACCTTC
TRBV28,TRBD1,.,TRBJ1-6,CASSPWTGSGNSPLHF,TGTGCCAGCAGTCCCTGGACAGGGAGCGGAAATTCACCCCTCCACTTT
TRBV4-1,.,.,TRBJ2-4,CASSQERGLGGADHKNIQYF,TGCGCCAGCAGCCAAGAACGGGGCCTGGGGGGGGCGGACCACAAAAACATTCAGTACTTC
TRBV11-3,TRBD1,.,TRBJ1-1,CASSLGTGNTEAFF,TGTGCCAGCAGCTTGGGGACAGGGAACACTGAAGCTTTCTTT